Shown below are 27 T cell receptor beta chains from a single sample sequenced in a study of blood T cell repertoires in COVID-19. Produced via immunoSEQ multiplex PCR; TCRdb's table is partial and in-frame only. The sample contains about 290,000 clones, about 85% of which appear only once. The sample consisted of peripheral blood. The receptors stem from a woman between 50 and 59 years old with active or convalescent COVID-19.

Only a few counts were recorded for this clone. This chain joins TRBV19 and TRBJ1-2, with 7 bases aligning to TRBD1. This CDR3 spans 13 amino acids. CDR1 is LNHDA, CDR2 SQIVND, per germline (reference sequence). Unmatched junction bases numbered 4, after V lost 5 bases and J lost 4 bases. CDR3 residues: CASSPGGFYGYTF. The CDR3 bases are TGTGCCAGTAGTCCAGGGGGATTCTATGGCTACACCTTC.

The V and J genes are TRBV28 and TRBJ2-5; perhaps TRBD2 as D (5 bases). Germline loops: CDR1 MDHEN, CDR2 SYDVKM. V was trimmed by 6 bases and J by 12 bases, leaving 14 bases between them. The CDR3 extends over 11 amino acids. CDR3 sequence reads: CASSRAAPKYF. The CDR3 nucleotides read TGTGCCAGCAGCCGAGCGGCCCCTAAGTACTTC. The full variable domain, its missing parts supplied by reference TRBV28 and TRBJ2-5, is DVKVTQSSRYLVKRTGEKVFLECVQDMDHENMFWYRQDPGLGLRLIYFSYDVKMKEKGDIPEGYSVSREKKERFSLILESASTNQTSMYLCASSRAAPKYFGPGTRLLVL.

V is TRBV5-1 and J is TRBJ2-2; D is uncertain. Germline CDR1 and CDR2: SGHRS and YFSETQ. The CDR3 sequence is 14 residues long. V was trimmed by 4 bases and J by 1 base, leaving 8 bases between them. The CDR3: CASSDGRNTGELFF. The CDR3 nucleotides are TGCGCCAGCAGCGATGGGCGGAACACCGGGGAGCTGTTTTTT.

This clone was seen just once. The J gene is TRBJ1-1, the V gene TRBV3-1 (or the pseudogene TRBV3-2); D gene ambiguous. The V end was cut by 0 bases, the J end by 1 base, with 6 bases between. Germline-derived CDR1 and CDR2 are LGHDT and YNNKEL (reference sequence). This CDR3 has 14 residues. The CDR3 DNA reads TGTGCCAGCAGCCAAGAGCGGAGGAACACTGAAGCTTTCTTT. It yields the protein CASSQERRNTEAFF.

The rearrangement uses TRBV28 and TRBJ2-7, with TRBD1 matching 9 bases. The germline gives CDR1 MDHEN, CDR2 SYDVKM. Trimming at V came to 1 base and at J to 3 bases, leaving 4 bases not matched to a gene. The CDR3 is 15 residues long. This CDR3 is CASSLSPGQGYEQYF. The CDR3, as DNA: TGTGCCAGCAGTTTATCTCCGGGACAGGGCTACGAGCAGTACTTC. Filled out from reference TRBV28 and TRBJ2-7, the complete variable domain reads DVKVTQSSRYLVKRTGEKVFLECVQDMDHENMFWYRQDPGLGLRLIYFSYDVKMKEKGDIPEGYSVSREKKERFSLILESASTNQTSMYLCASSLSPGQGYEQYFGPGTRLTVT.

This clone was recorded only once. V and J are TRBV15 and TRBJ2-1; the D is unclear. Between the trimmed V and J ends, which lost 5 bases and 7 bases, there was a span of 12 bases. The CDR3 loop spans 13 amino acids. CDR1 LNHNV and CDR2 YYDKDF come from the germline V gene (reference sequence). The chain's CDR3 is CATSSPTRNEQFF. The CDR3 nucleotides are TGTGCCACCAGCTCCCCCACGAGGAATGAGCAGTTCTTC.

This chain joins TRBV28 and TRBJ2-7, with D tentatively TRBD1 (6 bases). Trimming pared 7 bases from V and 0 bases from J, leaving 13 bases between. Germline values: CDR1 MDHEN, CDR2 SYDVKM. The CDR3 sequence is 14 residues long. The CDR3 here is CASIDRNPSYEQYF. The DNA of the CDR3 is TGTGCCAGCATTGACAGGAACCCCTCCTACGAGCAGTACTTC.

The chain uses TRBV19 and TRBJ1-4; 8 positions agree with TRBD1. J lost 0 bases, V lost 7 bases, and 10 bases had no gene match. The CDR3 runs to 17 residues. CDR1 LNHDA and CDR2 SQIVND come from the germline V gene (reference sequence). CDR3 DNA: TGTGCCAGTAACCTCCGGACAGGGTGGGCAACTAATGAAAAACTGTTTTTT. Translating gives CASNLRTGWATNEKLFF.

This sequence joins TRBV5-1 and TRBJ1-1; TRBD1 aligns across 9 bases. Germline V gene data show CDR1 as SGHRS and CDR2 as YFSETQ. The CDR3 covers 16 residues. Trimming took 2 bases from V and 1 from J; bases not matched to a gene: 6. This CDR3 is CASSLLEGQGNTEAFF. For the CDR3, the DNA is TGCGCCAGCAGCTTATTGGAGGGACAGGGGAACACTGAAGCTTTCTTT.

The chain uses TRBV6-1 and TRBJ1-2; unclear D gene. The CDR3 is made up of 13 amino acids. With 1 base removed from V and 4 bases from J, the gap between germline ends came to 7 bases. Germline V gives CDR1 MNHNS, CDR2 SASEGT. CDR3 sequence reads: CASSEGAGYGYTF. The CDR3 DNA reads as TGTGCCAGCAGTGAAGGAGCCGGCTATGGCTACACCTTC.

The chain joins TRBV19 to TRBJ2-7; 10 bases match TRBD2. The CDR3 length is 15 residues. Germline CDR1 LNHDA, CDR2 SQIVND (reference sequence). The V and J ends lost 6 bases and 4 bases, in that order; junction bases with no gene match: 9. The CDR3 region is CASSLASGRGYEQYF. In DNA, the CDR3 is TGTGCCAGTAGCCTAGCTAGCGGGAGAGGATACGAGCAGTACTTC.

CDR3: CASSSPGKASGYNEQFF. CDR3 nucleotides: TGTGCCAGCAGCTCCCCAGGAAAGGCTAGCGGATACAATGAGCAGTTCTTC. The chain employs TRBV7-9 and TRBJ2-1, with 7 bases lining up with TRBD2. V gave up 4 bases and J gave up 4 bases; unmatched junction bases: 13. Germline V lookup: CDR1 SEHNR, CDR2 FQNEAQ (reference sequence). The length of the CDR3 is 17 residues.

The chain recombines TRBV9 with TRBJ2-1; 8 bases agree with TRBD2. The CDR3 is 16 amino acids. Germline V gene sequence: CDR1 SGDLS, CDR2 YYNGEE. J lost 7 bases, V lost 3 bases, and 12 bases had no gene match. Here the CDR3 DNA reads TGTGCCAGCAGCGGAGACCCGGGACTAGTAAGGAATGAGCAGTTCTTC. Amino acid sequence: CASSGDPGLVRNEQFF.

V usage is TRBV25-1 and J usage is TRBJ2-1, with 11 bases identical to TRBD2. The CDR3 contains 15 residues. J gave up 4 bases and V 6 bases, and 5 bases lay outside the gene matches. Germline-derived CDR1 and CDR2 are MGHDK and SYGVNS. In DNA, the CDR3 is TGTGCCAGCAGAAATAGCGGGGGGGGTTACAATGAGCAGTTCTTC. Amino acid sequence: CASRNSGGGYNEQFF.

CDR3 loop: CATALRSSGNYEQYF. DNA of the CDR3: TGTGCCACCGCCCTCCGTAGTAGCGGTAACTACGAGCAGTACTTC. The chain links TRBV15 to TRBJ2-7, with a weak D call TRBD2 (6 bases). Germline V gene data show CDR1 as LNHNV and CDR2 as YYDKDF (reference sequence). Trimming took off 8 bases at V and 3 bases at J, with 20 bases between the two ends. CDR3 length equals 15 residues.

The gene calls are TRBV5-4 and TRBJ2-3; 9 nucleotides line up with TRBD1. Germline CDR1 is SGHNT and CDR2 is YYREEE (reference sequence). The J segment lost 6 bases and the V segment lost 4 bases, leaving 15 bases of the junction unmatched. The CDR3 runs to 17 residues. The CDR3 loop is CASSLKLTGGAGDTQYF. For the CDR3, the DNA is TGTGCCAGCAGCCTAAAACTGACAGGGGGGGCGGGTGATACGCAGTATTTT.

The chain couples TRBV30 to TRBJ1-5; no clear D. The CDR3 has 14 amino acids. Deletions cut 4 bases from V and 11 bases from J, with 21 bases between. CDR1 is GTSNPN and CDR2 is SVGIG in the germline V gene (reference sequence). The chain's CDR3 is CAWTGRSLNSAQHF. CDR3 DNA sequence: TGTGCCTGGACTGGAAGGAGCCTAAATTCGGCCCAGCATTTT.

Only a few counts were recorded for this clone. V is TRBV18 and J is TRBJ2-3; 7 positions agree with TRBD2. Germline lookup yields CDR1 KGHSH and CDR2 LQKENI. Trimming at V came to 4 bases and at J to 3 bases, leaving 7 bases not matched to a gene. The CDR3 sequence is 15 residues long. The CDR3 DNA is TGTGCCAGCTCACTCCTCCTAGCGGCGACAGATACGCAGTATTTT. Translated, it gives CASSLLLAATDTQYF.

This clone is a singleton in its sample. V and J are TRBV18 and TRBJ2-1, with TRBD2 as a possible D gene (6 bases). Between the trimmed V and J ends, which lost 0 bases and 7 bases, there was a span of 16 bases. Germline V gives CDR1 KGHSH, CDR2 LQKENI. This CDR3 has 16 amino acids. The DNA of the CDR3 is TGTGCCAGCTCACCACCAGTACGCGGGATGGGGAATGAGCAGTTCTTC. It translates to CASSPPVRGMGNEQFF.

Concerning this clone: Germline and junction disagree at one end, which may indicate a read error. The chain carries TRBV7-3 and TRBJ1-1; D remains unclear. The CDR3 has 13 residues. Per the germline V gene, CDR1 is SGHTA and CDR2 is FQGTGA. CDR3 coding DNA: TGTGCCAGCAGCATAACCCTTAACGGTGAAGCTTTCTTT. Amino acids: CASSITLNGEAFF.

The J gene is TRBJ2-7, the V gene TRBV4-1; no clear D. Trimming pared 0 bases from V and 5 bases from J, leaving 17 bases between. Germline CDR1 and CDR2: MGHRA and YSYEKL. The CDR3 covers 16 residues. The CDR3 bases are TGCGCCAGCAGCCAAGAAGAAAGAGGCCGGTTGAACGAGCAGTACTTC. As protein: CASSQEERGRLNEQYF.

The rearrangement links TRBV27 to TRBJ1-4; D perhaps matches TRBD1 (5 bases). V lost 6 bases and J 5 bases, leaving 13 bases between the germline ends. The CDR3 consists of 14 residues. Germline-derived CDR1 and CDR2 are MNHEY and SMNVEV (reference sequence). Written as DNA, the CDR3 is TGTGCCAGCAGCCGCCTGGGGGGAAATGAAAAACTGTTTTTT. Translated: CASSRLGGNEKLFF.

This clone was seen more than once but under ten times. The J gene is TRBJ1-1, the V gene TRBV6-7; 10 positions agree with TRBD1. TRBV6-7 is placed among ORFs of uncertain function. J was trimmed by 3 bases and V by 10 bases; bases with no gene match: 8. The length of the CDR3 is 14 residues. CDR3 in amino acids: CATPGTGADTEAFF. CDR3 coding DNA: TGTGCCACCCCAGGGACAGGGGCGGACACTGAAGCTTTCTTT.

The V gene is TRBV28, the J gene TRBJ1-6; D not resolved. CDR1 is MDHEN and CDR2 is SYDVKM in the germline V gene. V shed 6 bases and J shed 4 bases, with 7 bases lying between them. CDR3 length: 13 residues. The CDR3 nucleotides are TGTGCCAGCAGAAGGACTTATAATTCACCCCTCCACTTT. Amino acid sequence: CASRRTYNSPLHF.

This clone appeared a few times. The chain couples TRBV19 to TRBJ1-5, with a tentative D call TRBD1 (5 bases). This CDR3 region has 13 residues. Germline V CDR1 and CDR2: LNHDA, SQIVND (reference sequence). V was clipped by 3 bases and J by 5 bases, with 8 bases between them. Here the CDR3 reads CASSISRDQPQHF. DNA for the CDR3: TGTGCCAGTAGTATTAGCAGGGATCAGCCCCAGCATTTT.

This clone has a handful of counts. This rearrangement joins TRBV19 to TRBJ2-2, with 8 bases aligning to TRBD1. CDR3 length: 14 residues. Per germline, CDR1 LNHDA and CDR2 SQIVND (reference sequence). V dropped 3 bases and J dropped 4; count of bases not matched to a gene: 1. For the CDR3, the DNA is TGTGCCAGTAGTATCCAGGGGGCCACCGGGGAGCTGTTTTTT. Its protein product is CASSIQGATGELFF.

This clone occurred a few times. The chain combines TRBV28 with TRBJ1-1; D is uncertain. The CDR3 consists of 13 residues. Germline-derived CDR1 and CDR2 are MDHEN and SYDVKM. V was cut by 6 bases and J by 1 base, with 9 bases left in between. CDR3 sequence reads: CASSLETNTEAFF. CDR3 coding DNA: TGTGCCAGCAGCCTGGAGACGAACACTGAAGCTTTCTTT.